This T cell receptor beta chain was retrieved from a study of blood T cell repertoires in COVID-19. Across the study: PBMCs, B-cell-depleted T cells, or T cells were the source of the cDNA or gDNA that made up the material.

Everyone who took part was roughly 18 to 89 years old, and they came from about two dozen US areas. This clone has just one count. V trimming: 2 bases; J trimming: 4 bases; junction bases outside the gene matches: 13. The germline V gene encodes CDR1 MRHNA and CDR2 SNTAGT. The CDR3 runs 18 residues. In the source study's methods: Amplified reference gene primers provided the basis for estimating nucleated cell counts. The data were produced by immunoSEQ multiplex PCR, yet TCRdb's version contains in-frame clones alone and is incomplete. D and trimming come from the DNA, and the V and J calls and clone size come from that table. The top ten hold 4.8% of the sample, which has under 250,000 clones, 80% to 90% seen once.

The chain carries TRBV6-4 and TRBJ2-1; 8 nucleotides agree with TRBD2. The sample taken for sequencing was PBMCs or T cells enriched from blood (not recorded which). This TCR was sampled from a woman in her forties or fifties who had been exposed to COVID-19. CDR3 in amino acids: CASSDRREGGLGYNEQFF. The CDR3 DNA reads as TGTGCCAGCAGTGACCGTCGGGAGGGCGGCTTAGGATACAATGAGCAGTTCTTC.